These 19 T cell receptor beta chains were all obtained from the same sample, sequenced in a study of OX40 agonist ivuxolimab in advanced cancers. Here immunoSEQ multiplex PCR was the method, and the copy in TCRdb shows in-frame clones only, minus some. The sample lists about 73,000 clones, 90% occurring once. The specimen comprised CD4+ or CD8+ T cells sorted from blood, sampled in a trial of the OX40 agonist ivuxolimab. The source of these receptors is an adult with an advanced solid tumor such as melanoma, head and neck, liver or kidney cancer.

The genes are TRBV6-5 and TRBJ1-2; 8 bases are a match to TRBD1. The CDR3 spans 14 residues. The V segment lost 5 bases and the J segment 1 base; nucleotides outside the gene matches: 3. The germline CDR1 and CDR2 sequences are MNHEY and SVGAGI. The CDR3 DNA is TGTGCCAGCAGTGACGACAGGGGTAACTATGGCTACACCTTC. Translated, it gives CASSDDRGNYGYTF.

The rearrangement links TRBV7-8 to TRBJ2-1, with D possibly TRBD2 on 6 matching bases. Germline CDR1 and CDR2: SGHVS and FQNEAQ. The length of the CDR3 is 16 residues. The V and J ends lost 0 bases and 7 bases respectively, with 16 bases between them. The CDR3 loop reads CASSLAPGVLANEQFF. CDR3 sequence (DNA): TGTGCCAGCAGCTTAGCGCCGGGAGTTTTGGCTAATGAGCAGTTCTTC.

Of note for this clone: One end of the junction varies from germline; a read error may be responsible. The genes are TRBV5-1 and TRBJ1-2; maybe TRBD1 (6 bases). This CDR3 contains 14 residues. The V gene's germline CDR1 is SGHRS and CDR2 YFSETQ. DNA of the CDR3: TGCGCCAGCAGCTTGGCCAGCCTCACCGGGACAAGTACATTC. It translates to CASSLASLTGTSTF. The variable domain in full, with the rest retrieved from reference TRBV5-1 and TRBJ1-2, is KAGVTQTPRYLIKTRGQQVTLSCSPISGHRSVSWYQQTPGQGLQFLFEYFSETQRNKGNFPGRFSGRQFSNSRSEMNVSTLELGDSALYLCASSLASLTGTSTFGSGTRLTVV.

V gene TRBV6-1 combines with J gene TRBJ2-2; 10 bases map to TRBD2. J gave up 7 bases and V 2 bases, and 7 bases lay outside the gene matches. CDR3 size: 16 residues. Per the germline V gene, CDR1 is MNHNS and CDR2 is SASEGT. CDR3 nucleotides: TGTGCCAGCAGTGAATTGGTAGCGGGAGGTCTCGGGGAGCTGTTTTTT. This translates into CASSELVAGGLGELFF.

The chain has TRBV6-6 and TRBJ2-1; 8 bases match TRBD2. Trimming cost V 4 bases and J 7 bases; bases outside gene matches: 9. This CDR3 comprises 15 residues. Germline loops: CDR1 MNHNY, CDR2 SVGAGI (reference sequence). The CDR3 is CASSSTGTSVNEQFF. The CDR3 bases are TGTGCCAGCAGTTCCACCGGGACTAGTGTTAATGAGCAGTTCTTC.

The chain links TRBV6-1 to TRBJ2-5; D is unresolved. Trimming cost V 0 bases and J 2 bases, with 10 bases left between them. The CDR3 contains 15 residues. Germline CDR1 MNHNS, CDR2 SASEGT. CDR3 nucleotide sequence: TGTGCCAGCAGTGAAGCTGGGGTCAATCAAGAGACCCAGTACTTC. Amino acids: CASSEAGVNQETQYF.

This chain's CDR3 is CASNTADRDRGKETQYF. The CDR3, as DNA: TGTGCCAGCAACACCGCCGACCGGGACAGGGGGAAGGAGACCCAGTACTTC. V is TRBV7-8 and J is TRBJ2-5, with TRBD1 matching over 11 bases. CDR3 length: 17 residues. V shed 7 bases, J shed 5 bases, and the junction held 15 bases outside the gene matches. Per germline, CDR1 SGHVS and CDR2 FQNEAQ.

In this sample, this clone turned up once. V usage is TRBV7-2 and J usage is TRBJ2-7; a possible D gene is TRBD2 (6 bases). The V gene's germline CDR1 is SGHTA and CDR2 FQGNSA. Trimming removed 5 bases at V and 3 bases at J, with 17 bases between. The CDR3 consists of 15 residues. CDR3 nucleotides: TGTGCCAGCAGCCAAGACCCCACTAGCAACTACGAGCAGTACTTC. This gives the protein CASSQDPTSNYEQYF.

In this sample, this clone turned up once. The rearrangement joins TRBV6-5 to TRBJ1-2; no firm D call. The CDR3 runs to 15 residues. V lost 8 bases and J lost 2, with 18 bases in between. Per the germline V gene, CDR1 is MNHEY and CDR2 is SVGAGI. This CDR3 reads CASSTGLLRNYGYTF. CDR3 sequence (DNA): TGTGCCAGCTCCACTGGGCTCCTCCGGAACTATGGCTACACCTTC.

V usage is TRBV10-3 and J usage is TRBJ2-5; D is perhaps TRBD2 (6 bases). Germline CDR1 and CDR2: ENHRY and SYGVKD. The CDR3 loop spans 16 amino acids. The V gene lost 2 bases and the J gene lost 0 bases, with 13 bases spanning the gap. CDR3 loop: CAISEGGGDHQETQYF. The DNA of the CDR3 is TGTGCCATCAGTGAGGGAGGCGGGGACCACCAAGAGACCCAGTACTTC.

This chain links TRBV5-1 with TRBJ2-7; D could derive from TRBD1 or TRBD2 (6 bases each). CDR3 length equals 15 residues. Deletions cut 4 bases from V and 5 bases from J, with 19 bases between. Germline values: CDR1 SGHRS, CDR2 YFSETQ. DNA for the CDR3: TGCGCCAGCAGCGTACTTGGGGGGCGATCCGACGAGCAGTACTTC. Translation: CASSVLGGRSDEQYF.

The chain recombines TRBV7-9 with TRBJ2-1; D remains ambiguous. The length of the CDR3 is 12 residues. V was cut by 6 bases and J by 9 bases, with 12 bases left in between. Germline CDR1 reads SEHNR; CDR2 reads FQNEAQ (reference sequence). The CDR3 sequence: CASSPSGFEQFF. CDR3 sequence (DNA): TGTGCCAGCAGTCCTTCTGGGTTTGAGCAGTTCTTC.

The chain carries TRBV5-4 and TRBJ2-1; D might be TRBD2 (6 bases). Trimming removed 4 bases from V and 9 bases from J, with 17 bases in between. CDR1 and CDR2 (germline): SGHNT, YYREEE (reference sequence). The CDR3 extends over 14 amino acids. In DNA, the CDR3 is TGTGCCAGCAGCCTCGGGACTCCTATAAGTGAGCAGTTCTTC. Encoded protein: CASSLGTPISEQFF. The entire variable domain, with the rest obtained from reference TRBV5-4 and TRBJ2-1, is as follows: ETGVTQSPTHLIKTRGQQVTLRCSSQSGHNTVSWYQQALGQGPQFIFQYYREEENGRGNFPPRFSGLQFPNYSSELNVNALELDDSALYLCASSLGTPISEQFFGPGTRLTVL.

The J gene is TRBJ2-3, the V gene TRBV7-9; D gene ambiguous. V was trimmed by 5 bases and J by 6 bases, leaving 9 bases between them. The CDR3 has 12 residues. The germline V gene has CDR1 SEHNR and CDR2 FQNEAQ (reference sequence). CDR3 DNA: TGTGCCAGCAGCCGATACCCTGATACGCAGTATTTT. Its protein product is CASSRYPDTQYF.

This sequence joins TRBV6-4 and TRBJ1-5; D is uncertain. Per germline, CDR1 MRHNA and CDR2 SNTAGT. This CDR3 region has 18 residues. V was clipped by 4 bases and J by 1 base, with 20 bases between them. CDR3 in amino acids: CASSVGQTGRGSNQPQHF. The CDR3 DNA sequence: TGTGCCAGCAGTGTGGGCCAGACCGGTCGGGGAAGCAATCAGCCCCAGCATTTT.

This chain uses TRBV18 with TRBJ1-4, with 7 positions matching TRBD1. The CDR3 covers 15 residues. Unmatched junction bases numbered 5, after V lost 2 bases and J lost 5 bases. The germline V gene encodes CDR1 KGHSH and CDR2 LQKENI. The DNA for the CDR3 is TGTGCCAGCTCACCAGCCTCCAGGGGGAATGAAAAACTGTTTTTT. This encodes CASSPASRGNEKLFF.

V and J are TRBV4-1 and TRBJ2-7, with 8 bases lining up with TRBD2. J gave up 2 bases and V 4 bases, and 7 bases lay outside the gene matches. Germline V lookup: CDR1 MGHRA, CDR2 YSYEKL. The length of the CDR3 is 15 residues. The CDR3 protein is CASSRFGGRTYEQYF. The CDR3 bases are TGCGCCAGCAGCCGTTTCGGCGGGAGGACCTACGAGCAGTACTTC.

CDR3 nucleotide sequence: TGTGCCAGCAGCTTAGGACATAGGGAGACCCAGTACTTC. This codes for CASSLGHRETQYF. The rearrangement links TRBV7-8 to TRBJ2-5; D is undetermined. The CDR3 sequence is 13 residues long. V lost 1 base and J 5 bases, leaving 8 bases between the germline ends. Germline V CDR1 and CDR2: SGHVS, FQNEAQ.

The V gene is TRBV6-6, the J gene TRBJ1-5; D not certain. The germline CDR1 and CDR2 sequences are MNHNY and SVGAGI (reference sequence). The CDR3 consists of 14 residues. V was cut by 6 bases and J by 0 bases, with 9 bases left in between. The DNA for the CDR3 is TGTGCCAGCAGCTACGGGGTTAGCAATCAGCCCCAGCATTTT. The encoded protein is CASSYGVSNQPQHF.